This TCR beta chain is drawn from a study of response to subunit inactivated influenza vaccine. Study-wide points: With each seasonal influenza vaccination, the authors suggested, few new T cells are recruited.

With respect to this clonotype: Its antigen is as yet unknown.

The CDR3 length is 12 residues. Trimming left V 6 bases short and J 8 bases short, with 12 bases between. Germline loops: CDR1 MNHEY, CDR2 SVGAGI. TCRdb passed the RT-PCR reads through MiXCR, listing each CDR3 protein once. The table has roughly 780,000 distinct CDR3 sequences, less than 20% seen once. Material: PBMCs from blood, obtained roughly 5 days after vaccination. This sequence was found in a man over 45 who received an inactivated influenza vaccine. The chain combines TRBV6-5 with TRBJ2-3, with D possibly TRBD2 on 5 matching bases. The CDR3 is CASRDSVGTQYF. CDR3 nucleotide sequence: TGTGCCAGCAGGGACTCGGTCGGTACGCAGTATTTT.